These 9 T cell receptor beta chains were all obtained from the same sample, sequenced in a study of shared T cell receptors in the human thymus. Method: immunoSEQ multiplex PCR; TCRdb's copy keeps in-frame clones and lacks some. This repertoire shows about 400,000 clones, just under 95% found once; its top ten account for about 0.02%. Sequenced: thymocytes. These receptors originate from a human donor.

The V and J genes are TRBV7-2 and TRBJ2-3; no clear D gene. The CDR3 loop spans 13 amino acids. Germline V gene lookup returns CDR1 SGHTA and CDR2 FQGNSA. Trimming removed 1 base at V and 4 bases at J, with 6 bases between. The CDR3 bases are TGTGCCAGCAGCTTAGTGTCCGCAGATACGCAGTATTTT. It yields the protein CASSLVSADTQYF.

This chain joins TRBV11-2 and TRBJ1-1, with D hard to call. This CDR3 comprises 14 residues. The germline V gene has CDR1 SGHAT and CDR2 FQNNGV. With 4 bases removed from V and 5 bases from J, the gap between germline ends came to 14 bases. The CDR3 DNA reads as TGTGCCAGCAGCTCAATCGATTCCAGGACTGAAGCTTTCTTT. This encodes CASSSIDSRTEAFF. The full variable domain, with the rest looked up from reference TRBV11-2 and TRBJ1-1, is EAGVAQSPRYKIIEKRQSVAFWCNPISGHATLYWYQQILGQGPKLLIQFQNNGVVDDSQLPKDRFSAERLKGVDSTLKIQPAKLEDSAVYLCASSSIDSRTEAFFGQGTRLTVV.

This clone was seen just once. The CDR3 loop reads CASSWGELGWVSSSYNEQFF. The DNA of the CDR3 is TGCGCCAGCAGCTGGGGCGAACTAGGATGGGTCTCGAGCTCCTACAATGAGCAGTTCTTC. The chain recombines TRBV5-1 with TRBJ2-1; D could derive from TRBD1 or TRBD2 (5 bases each). Trimming shortened V by 3 bases and J by 0 bases, and 25 bases separated the two germline ends. Germline V gene sequence: CDR1 SGHRS, CDR2 YFSETQ. CDR3 length equals 20 residues.

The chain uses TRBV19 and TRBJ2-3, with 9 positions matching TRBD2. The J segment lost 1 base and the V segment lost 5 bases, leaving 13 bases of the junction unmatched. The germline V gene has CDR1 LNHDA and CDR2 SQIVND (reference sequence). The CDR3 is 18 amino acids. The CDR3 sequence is CASSQKGDSGRGTDTQYF. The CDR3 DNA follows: TGTGCCAGTAGTCAAAAAGGAGATAGCGGGAGAGGCACAGATACGCAGTATTTT. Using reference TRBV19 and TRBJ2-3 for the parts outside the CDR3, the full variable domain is DGGITQSPKYLFRKEGQNVTLSCEQNLNHDAMYWYRQDPGQGLRLIYYSQIVNDFQKGDIAEGYSVSREKKESFPLTVTSAQKNPTAFYLCASSQKGDSGRGTDTQYFGPGTRLTVL.

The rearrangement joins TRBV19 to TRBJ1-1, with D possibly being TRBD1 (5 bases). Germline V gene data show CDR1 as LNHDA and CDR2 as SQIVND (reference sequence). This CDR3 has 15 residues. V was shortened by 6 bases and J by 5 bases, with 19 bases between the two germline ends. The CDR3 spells CASRGREILVTEAFF. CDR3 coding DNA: TGTGCCAGTAGGGGCAGGGAAATTCTGGTGACTGAAGCTTTCTTT.

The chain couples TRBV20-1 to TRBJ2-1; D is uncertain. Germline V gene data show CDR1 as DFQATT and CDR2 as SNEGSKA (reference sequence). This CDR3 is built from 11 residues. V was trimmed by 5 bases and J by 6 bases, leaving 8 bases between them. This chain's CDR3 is CSALRSNEQFF. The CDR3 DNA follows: TGCAGTGCTTTGAGGAGCAATGAGCAGTTCTTC.

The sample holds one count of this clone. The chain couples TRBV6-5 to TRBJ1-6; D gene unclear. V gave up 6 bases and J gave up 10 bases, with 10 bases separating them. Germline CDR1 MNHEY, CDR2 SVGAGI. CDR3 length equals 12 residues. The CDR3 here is CASRGGESPLHF. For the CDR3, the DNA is TGTGCCAGCAGGGGAGGCGAATCACCCCTCCACTTT.

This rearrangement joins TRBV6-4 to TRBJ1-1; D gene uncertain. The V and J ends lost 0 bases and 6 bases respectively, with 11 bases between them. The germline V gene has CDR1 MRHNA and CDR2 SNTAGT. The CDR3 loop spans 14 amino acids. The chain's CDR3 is CASSDSKGSPEAFF. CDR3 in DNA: TGTGCCAGCAGTGACTCGAAAGGTAGCCCTGAAGCTTTCTTT.

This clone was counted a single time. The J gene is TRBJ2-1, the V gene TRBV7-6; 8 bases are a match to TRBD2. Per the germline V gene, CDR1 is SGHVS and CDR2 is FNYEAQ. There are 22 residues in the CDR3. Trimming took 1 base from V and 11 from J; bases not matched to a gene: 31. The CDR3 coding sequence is TGTGCCAGCAGCTTAGTTCCCGGGGTGTTGGGGTATAGCGGGAACAAGACAAATCAGCAGTTCTTC. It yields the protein CASSLVPGVLGYSGNKTNQQFF.